A selection of T cell receptor beta chains follows, all from one sample in a study of blood T cell repertoires in COVID-19. Generated by immunoSEQ multiplex PCR, the TCRdb table keeps only in-frame clones and is missing some. The data show about 100,000 clones, under 85% seen once. Sequences were obtained from peripheral blood. Source of these receptors: a woman aged 70-85 years with acute or convalescent COVID-19. Both conserved end residues are part of each CDR3. Each record gives: D gene, clone size, J gene, V gene, CDR3 DNA, CDR3 protein. A D gene is named only where the DNA matches it firmly. Expanded clones get a size class; other rows say once, few or many, or leave the size out.

D: .
size: .
J: TRBJ1-1
V: TRBV27
DNA: TGTGCCAGCAGTTTCAGGGGCAACACTGAAGCTTTCTTT
CDR3: CASSFRGNTEAFF

D: TRBD1
size: .
J: TRBJ1-2
V: TRBV28
DNA: TGTGCCAGCAAATATTCCGTAAGGGGGCGATTGTGTGGCTACACCTTC
CDR3: CASKYSVRGRLCGYTF

D: .
size: .
J: TRBJ1-2
V: TRBV11-2
DNA: TGTGCCAGCAGCTTACAGGGTGGCGGCTACACCTTC
CDR3: CASSLQGGGYTF

D: .
size: .
J: TRBJ1-1
V: TRBV13
DNA: TGTGCCAGCAGCTTAGGAGGGGAAAAGTCTGAAGCTTTCTTT
CDR3: CASSLGGEKSEAFF

D: .
size: .
J: TRBJ1-2
V: TRBV3-1/TRBV3-2
DNA: TGTGCCAGCAGCCAGAAGACAGGCGTCTTTAACTATGGCTACACCTTC
CDR3: CASSQKTGVFNYGYTF

D: TRBD1
size: .
J: TRBJ1-6
V: TRBV9
DNA: TGTGCCAGCAGCTCAGGGGGGACGAATTCACCCCTCCACTTT
CDR3: CASSSGGTNSPLHF

D: TRBD1
size: .
J: TRBJ1-1
V: TRBV5-1
DNA: TGCGCCAGCAGCTCAGGACAGGGCAACACTGAAGCTTTCTTT
CDR3: CASSSGQGNTEAFF

D: TRBD2
size: .
J: TRBJ2-6
V: TRBV29-1
DNA: TGCAGCGACCGAGCCGGACTAGCGGGAGTGGGTGGGGCCAACGTCCTGACTTTC
CDR3: CSDRAGLAGVGGANVLTF

D: .
size: .
J: TRBJ1-2
V: TRBV14
DNA: TGTGCCAGCAGCCAAGAGGCAGGCGATGTAGCGAGGTACACCTTC
CDR3: CASSQEAGDVARYTF

D: TRBD1
size: few
J: TRBJ1-2
V: TRBV3-1/TRBV3-2
DNA: TGTGCCAGCAGCCGACAGGGAGTAGGTGGCTACACCTTC
CDR3: CASSRQGVGGYTF